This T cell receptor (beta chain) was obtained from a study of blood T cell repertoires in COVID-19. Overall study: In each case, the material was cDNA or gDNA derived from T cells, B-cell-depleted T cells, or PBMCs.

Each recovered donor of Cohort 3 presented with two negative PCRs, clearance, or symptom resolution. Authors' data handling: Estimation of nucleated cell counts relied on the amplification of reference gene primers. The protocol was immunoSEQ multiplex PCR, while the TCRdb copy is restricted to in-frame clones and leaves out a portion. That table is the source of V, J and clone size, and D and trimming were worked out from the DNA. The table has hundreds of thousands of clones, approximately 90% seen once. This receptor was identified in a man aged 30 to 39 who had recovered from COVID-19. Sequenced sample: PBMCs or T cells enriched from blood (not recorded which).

The CDR3: CASSPPWGRDRGRDDTGELFF. DNA of the CDR3: TGTGCCAGCTCACCACCTTGGGGTCGGGACAGGGGGCGAGACGACACCGGGGAGCTGTTTTTT. V usage is TRBV18 and J usage is TRBJ2-2; TRBD1 matches at 12 bases. With 0 bases clipped from V and 3 bases from J, the junction kept 14 bases outside the gene matches. CDR3 length: 21 amino acids. Looked up from germline, CDR1 is KGHSH and CDR2 is LQKENI.